What follows describes a single T cell receptor (beta chain). Its specificity is not known. The CDR3 runs 11 residues. Trimming cost V 7 bases and J 11 bases, with 17 bases left between them. Germline V lookup: CDR1 SQVTM, CDR2 ANQGSEA. TCRdb re-derived calls from the 5' RACE reads in MiXCR, one entry per CDR3 protein. The table has 1,800,000 or so distinct CDR3 sequences, about 32% seen once. This record comes from a study of identical twins. Overall study results and limits: Modelling underestimated the level of out-of-frame TCR alpha sharing observed in monozygotic twins. Beta out-of-frame sequences displayed a weaker excess of sharing between twins. A lower insertion count was a feature of abundant cord blood beta clonotypes, with no such feature in memory repertoires.

All donors were healthy Caucasians. The material sequenced was cord blood. This TCR was sampled from a newborn girl in good health. The chain employs TRBV29-1 and TRBJ2-5, with a tentative D call TRBD1 (6 bases). CDR3 region: CSGTEYNEQYF. CDR3 bases: TGCAGCGGGACAGAATACAATGAGCAGTACTTC. The full variable domain, in which reference TRBV29-1 and TRBJ2-5 provide the parts outside the CDR3, is SAVISQKPSRDICQRGTSLTIQCQVDSQVTMMFWYRQQPGQSLTLIATANQGSEATYESGFVIDKFPISRPNLTFSTLTVSNMSPEDSSIYLCSGTEYNEQYFGPGTRLLVL.